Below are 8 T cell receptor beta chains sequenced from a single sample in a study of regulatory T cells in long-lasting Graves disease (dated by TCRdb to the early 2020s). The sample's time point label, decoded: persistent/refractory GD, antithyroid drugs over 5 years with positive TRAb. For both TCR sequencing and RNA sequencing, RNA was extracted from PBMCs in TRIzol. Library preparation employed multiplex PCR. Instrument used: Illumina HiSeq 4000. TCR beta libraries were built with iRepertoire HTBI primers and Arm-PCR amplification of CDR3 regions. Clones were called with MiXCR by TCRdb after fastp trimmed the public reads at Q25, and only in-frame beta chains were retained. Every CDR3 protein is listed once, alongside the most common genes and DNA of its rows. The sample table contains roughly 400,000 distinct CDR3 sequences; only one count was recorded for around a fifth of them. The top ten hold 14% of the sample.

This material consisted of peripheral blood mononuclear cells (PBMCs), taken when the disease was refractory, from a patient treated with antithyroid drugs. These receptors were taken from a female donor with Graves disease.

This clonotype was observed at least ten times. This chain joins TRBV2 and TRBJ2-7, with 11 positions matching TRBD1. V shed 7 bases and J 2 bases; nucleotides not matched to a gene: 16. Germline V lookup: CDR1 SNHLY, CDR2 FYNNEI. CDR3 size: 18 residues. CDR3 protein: CASKMPGQGVFVTYEQYF. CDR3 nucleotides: TGTGCCAGCAAAATGCCGGGACAGGGGGTGTTTGTAACCTACGAGCAGTACTTC.

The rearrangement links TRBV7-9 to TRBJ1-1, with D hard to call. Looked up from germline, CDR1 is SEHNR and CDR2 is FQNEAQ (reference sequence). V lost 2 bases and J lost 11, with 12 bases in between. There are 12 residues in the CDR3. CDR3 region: CASSLNTGKAFF. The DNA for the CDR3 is TGTGCCAGCAGCTTAAACACCGGGAAGGCTTTCTTT.

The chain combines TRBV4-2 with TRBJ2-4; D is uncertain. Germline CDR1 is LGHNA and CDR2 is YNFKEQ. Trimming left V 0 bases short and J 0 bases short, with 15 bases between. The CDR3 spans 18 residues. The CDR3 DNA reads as TGTGCCAGCAGCCAAGATCCGACCCACAGCCTAGCCAAAAACATTCAGTACTTC. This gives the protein CASSQDPTHSLAKNIQYF.

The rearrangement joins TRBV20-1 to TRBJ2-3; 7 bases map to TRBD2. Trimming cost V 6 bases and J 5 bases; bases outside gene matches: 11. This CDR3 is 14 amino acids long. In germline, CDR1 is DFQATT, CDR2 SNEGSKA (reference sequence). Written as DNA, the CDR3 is TGCAGTGCCCGGGGAGCGGGATCAGGAGATACGCAGTATTTT. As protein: CSARGAGSGDTQYF.

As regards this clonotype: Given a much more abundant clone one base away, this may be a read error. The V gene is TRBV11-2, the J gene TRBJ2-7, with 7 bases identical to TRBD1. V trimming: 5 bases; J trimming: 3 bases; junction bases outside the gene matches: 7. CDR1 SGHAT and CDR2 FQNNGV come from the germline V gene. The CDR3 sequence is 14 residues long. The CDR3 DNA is TGTGCCAGCAGCCCCGACAGGGTTTACTACGAGCAGTACTTC. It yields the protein CASSPDRVYYEQYF.

The CDR3 is CSVRFPGQGGYGYTF. The CDR3 nucleotides read TGCAGCGTTCGATTCCCGGGACAGGGAGGGTATGGCTACACCTTC. V and J are TRBV29-1 and TRBJ1-2, with TRBD1 matching over 9 bases. The ends lost 5 bases at V and 5 bases at J; junction bases unmatched: 12. CDR1 SQVTM and CDR2 ANQGSEA come from the germline V gene. The CDR3 consists of 15 residues.

The CDR3 is CASSQVDSASYGYTF. The CDR3 nucleotides read TGCGCCAGCAGCCAAGTGGACAGTGCCTCCTATGGCTACACCTTC. The chain carries TRBV4-1 and TRBJ1-2; D is perhaps TRBD1 (6 bases). Deletions cut 1 base from V and 4 bases from J, with 13 bases between. The CDR3 loop spans 15 amino acids. Germline-derived CDR1 and CDR2 are MGHRA and YSYEKL.

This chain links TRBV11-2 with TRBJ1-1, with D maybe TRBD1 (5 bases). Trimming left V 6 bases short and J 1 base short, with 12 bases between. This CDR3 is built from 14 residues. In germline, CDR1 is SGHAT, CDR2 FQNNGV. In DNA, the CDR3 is TGTGCCAGCAGACGGGGACCGAAGAACACTGAAGCTTTCTTT. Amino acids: CASRRGPKNTEAFF.